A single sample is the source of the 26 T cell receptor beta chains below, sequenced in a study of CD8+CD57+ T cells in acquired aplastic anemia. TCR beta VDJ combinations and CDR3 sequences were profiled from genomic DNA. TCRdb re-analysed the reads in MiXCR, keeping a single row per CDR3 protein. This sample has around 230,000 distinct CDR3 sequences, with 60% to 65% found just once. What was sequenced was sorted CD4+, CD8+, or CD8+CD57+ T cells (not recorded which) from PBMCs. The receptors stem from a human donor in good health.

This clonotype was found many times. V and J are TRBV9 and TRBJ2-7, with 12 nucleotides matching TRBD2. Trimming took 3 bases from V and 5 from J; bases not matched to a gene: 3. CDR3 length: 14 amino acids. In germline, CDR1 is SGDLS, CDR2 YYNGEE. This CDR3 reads CASSGTSGNHEQYF. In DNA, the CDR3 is TGTGCCAGCAGCGGGACTAGCGGGAACCACGAGCAGTACTTC.

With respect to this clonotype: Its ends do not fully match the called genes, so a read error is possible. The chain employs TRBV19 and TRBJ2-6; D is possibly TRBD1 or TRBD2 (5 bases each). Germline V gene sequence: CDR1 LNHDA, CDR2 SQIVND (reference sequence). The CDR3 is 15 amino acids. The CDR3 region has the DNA TGTGCCAGTAGTAGGGGGTACTCTGGGGCCAGCGTCCTGACTTTC. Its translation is CASSRGYSGASVLTF.

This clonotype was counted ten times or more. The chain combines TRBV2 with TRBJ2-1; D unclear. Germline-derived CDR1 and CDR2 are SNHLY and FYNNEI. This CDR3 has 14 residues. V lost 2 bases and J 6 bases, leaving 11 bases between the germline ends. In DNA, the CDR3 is TGTGCCAGCAGTGAAAGCCCAGATGCCAATGAGCAGTTCTTC. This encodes CASSESPDANEQFF.

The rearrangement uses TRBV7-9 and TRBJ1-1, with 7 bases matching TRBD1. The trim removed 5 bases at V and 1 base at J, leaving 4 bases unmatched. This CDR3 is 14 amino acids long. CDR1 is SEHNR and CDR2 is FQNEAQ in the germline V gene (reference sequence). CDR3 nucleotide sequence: TGTGCCAGCAGCCGGGACAGCGCGAACACTGAAGCTTTCTTT. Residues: CASSRDSANTEAFF.

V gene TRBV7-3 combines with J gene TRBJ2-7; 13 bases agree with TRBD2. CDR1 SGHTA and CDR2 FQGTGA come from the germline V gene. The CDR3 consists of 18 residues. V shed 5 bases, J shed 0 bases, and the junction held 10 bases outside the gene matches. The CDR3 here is CASSINRRTSGSSYEQYF. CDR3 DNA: TGTGCCAGCAGCATAAACAGGCGGACTAGCGGGAGCTCCTACGAGCAGTACTTC.

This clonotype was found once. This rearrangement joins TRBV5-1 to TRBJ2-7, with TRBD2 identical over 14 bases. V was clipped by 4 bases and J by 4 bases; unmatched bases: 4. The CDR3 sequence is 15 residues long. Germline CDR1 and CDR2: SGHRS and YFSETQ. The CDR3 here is CASSKGTSGGYEQYF. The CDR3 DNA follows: TGCGCCAGCAGCAAAGGGACTAGCGGGGGATACGAGCAGTACTTC.

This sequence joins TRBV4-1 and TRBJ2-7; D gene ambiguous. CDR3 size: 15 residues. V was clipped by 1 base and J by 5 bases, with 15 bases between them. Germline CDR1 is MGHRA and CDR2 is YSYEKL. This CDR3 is CASSQGAWFSDEQYF. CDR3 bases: TGCGCCAGCAGCCAAGGAGCCTGGTTCTCGGACGAGCAGTACTTC.

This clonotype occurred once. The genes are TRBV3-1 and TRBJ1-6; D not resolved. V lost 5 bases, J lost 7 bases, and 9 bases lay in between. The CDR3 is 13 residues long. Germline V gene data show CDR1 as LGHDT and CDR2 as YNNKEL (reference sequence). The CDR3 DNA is TGTGCCAGCAGCTCGCGCATAAATTCACCCCTCCACTTT. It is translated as CASSSRINSPLHF.

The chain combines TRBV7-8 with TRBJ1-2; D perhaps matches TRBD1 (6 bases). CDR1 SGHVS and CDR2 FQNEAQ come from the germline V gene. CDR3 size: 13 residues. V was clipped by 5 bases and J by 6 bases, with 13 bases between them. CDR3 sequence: CASSQNREDGYTF. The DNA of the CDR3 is TGTGCCAGCAGCCAGAACAGGGAGGATGGCTACACCTTC.

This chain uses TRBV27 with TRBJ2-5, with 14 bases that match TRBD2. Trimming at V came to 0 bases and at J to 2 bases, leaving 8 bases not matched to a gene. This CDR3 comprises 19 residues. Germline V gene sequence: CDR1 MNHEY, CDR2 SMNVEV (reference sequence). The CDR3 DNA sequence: TGTGCCAGCAGTTTATCGGTACCGGGACTAGCGGGAGAACAAGAGACCCAGTACTTC. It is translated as CASSLSVPGLAGEQETQYF.

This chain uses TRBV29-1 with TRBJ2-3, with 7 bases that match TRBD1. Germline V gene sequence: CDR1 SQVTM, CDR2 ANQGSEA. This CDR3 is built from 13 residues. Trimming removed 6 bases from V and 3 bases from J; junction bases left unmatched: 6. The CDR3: CSVDTTGTDTQYF. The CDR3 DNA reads TGCAGCGTCGACACGACAGGGACAGATACGCAGTATTTT.

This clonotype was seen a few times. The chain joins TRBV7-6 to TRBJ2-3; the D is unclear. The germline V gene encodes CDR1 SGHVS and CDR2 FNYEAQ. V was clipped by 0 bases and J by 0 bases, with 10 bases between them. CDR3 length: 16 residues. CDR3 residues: CASSLAIGLSTDTQYF. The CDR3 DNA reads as TGTGCCAGCAGCTTAGCGATCGGGCTAAGCACAGATACGCAGTATTTT.

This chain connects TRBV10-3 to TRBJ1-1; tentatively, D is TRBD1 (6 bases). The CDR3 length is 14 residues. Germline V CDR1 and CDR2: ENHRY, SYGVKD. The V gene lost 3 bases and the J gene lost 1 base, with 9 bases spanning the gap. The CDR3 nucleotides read TGTGCCATCAGTGATCAACAGGGGAACACTGAAGCTTTCTTT. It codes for CAISDQQGNTEAFF.

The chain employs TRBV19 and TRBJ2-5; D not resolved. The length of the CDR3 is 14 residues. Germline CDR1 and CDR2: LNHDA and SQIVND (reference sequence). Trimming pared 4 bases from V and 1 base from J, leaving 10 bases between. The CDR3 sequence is CASSSTAIQETQYF. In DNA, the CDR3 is TGTGCCAGTAGTAGTACAGCAATCCAAGAGACCCAGTACTTC.

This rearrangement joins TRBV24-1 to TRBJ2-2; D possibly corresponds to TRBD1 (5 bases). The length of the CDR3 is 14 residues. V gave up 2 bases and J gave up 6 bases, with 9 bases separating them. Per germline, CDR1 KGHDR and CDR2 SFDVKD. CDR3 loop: CATSDSGLAGELFF. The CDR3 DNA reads TGTGCCACCAGTGATTCAGGGTTGGCCGGGGAGCTGTTTTTT.

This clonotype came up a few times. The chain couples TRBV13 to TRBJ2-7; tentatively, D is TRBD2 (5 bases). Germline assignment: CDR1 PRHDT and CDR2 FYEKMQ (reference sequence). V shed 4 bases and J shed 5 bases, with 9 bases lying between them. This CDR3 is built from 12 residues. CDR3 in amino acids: CASSSEGDEQYF. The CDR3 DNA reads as TGTGCCAGCAGCTCTGAGGGAGACGAGCAGTACTTC.

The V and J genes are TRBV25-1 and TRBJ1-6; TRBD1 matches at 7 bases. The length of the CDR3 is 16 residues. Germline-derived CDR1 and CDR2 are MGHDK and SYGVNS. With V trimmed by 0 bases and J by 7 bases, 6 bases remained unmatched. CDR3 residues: CASSEYFGTANSPLHF. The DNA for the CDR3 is TGTGCCAGCAGTGAATATTTCGGGACAGCGAATTCACCCCTCCACTTT.

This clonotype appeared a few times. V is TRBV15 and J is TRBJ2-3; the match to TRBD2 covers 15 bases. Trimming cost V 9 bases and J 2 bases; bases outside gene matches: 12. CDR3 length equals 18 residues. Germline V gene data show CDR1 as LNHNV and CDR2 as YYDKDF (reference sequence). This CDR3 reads CATRPGLAGGDLTDTQYF. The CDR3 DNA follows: TGTGCCACACGGCCCGGACTAGCGGGAGGGGATCTCACAGATACGCAGTATTTT. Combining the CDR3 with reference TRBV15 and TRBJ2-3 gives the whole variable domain DAMVIQNPRYQVTQFGKPVTLSCSQTLNHNVMYWYQQKSSQAPKLLFHYYDKDFNNEADTPDNFQSRRPNTSFCFLDIRSPGLGDTAMYLCATRPGLAGGDLTDTQYFGPGTRLTVL.

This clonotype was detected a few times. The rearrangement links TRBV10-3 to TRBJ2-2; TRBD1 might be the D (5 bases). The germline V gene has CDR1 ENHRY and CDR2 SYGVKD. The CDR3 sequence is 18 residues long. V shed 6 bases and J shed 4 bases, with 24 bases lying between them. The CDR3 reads CAISRHQGADPGTGELFF. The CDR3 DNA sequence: TGTGCCATCAGCCGACATCAAGGGGCGGATCCGGGCACCGGGGAGCTGTTTTTT.

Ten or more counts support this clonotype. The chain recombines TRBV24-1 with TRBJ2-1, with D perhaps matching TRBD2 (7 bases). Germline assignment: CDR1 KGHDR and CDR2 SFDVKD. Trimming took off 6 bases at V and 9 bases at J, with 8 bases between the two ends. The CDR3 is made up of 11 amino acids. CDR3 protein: CATSRGGEQFF. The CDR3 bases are TGTGCCACCAGTAGGGGGGGTGAGCAGTTCTTC.

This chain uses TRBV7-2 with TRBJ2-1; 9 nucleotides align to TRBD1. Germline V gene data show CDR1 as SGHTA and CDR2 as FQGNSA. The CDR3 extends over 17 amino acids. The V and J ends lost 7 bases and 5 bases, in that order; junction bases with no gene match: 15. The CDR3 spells CASTLQGGTGFDNEQFF. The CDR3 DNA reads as TGTGCCAGCACCCTCCAGGGTGGGACAGGGTTCGACAATGAGCAGTTCTTC.

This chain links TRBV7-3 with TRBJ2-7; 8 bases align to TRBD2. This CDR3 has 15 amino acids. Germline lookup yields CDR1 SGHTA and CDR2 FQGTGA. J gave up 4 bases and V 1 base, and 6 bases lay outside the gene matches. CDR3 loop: CASSLSGGKGYEQYF. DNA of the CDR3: TGTGCCAGCAGCTTAAGCGGGGGGAAAGGGTACGAGCAGTACTTC.

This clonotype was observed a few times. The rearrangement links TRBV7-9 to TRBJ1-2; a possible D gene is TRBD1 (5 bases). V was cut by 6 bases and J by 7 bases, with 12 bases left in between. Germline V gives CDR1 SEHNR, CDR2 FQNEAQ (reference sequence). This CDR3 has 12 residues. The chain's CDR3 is CASSPGLVGYTF. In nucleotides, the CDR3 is TGTGCCAGCAGTCCAGGGCTCGTTGGCTACACCTTC. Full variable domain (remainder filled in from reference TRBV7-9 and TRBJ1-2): DTGVSQNPRHKITKRGQNVTFRCDPISEHNRLYWYRQTLGQGPEFLTYFQNEAQLEKSRLLSDRFSAERPKGSFSTLEIQRTEQGDSAMYLCASSPGLVGYTFGSGTRLTVV.

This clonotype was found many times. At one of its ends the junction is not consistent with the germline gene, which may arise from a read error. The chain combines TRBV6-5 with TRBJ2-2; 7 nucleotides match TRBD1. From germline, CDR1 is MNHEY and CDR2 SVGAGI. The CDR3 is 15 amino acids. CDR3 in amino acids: CASTSGTANTGELFF. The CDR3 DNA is TGTGCCAGCACTTCCGGGACAGCGAATACCGGGGAGCTGTTTTTT.

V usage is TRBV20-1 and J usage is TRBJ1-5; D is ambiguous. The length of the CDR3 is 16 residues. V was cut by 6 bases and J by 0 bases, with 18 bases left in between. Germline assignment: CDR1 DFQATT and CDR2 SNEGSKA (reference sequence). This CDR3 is CSAEGLAAYSNQPQHF. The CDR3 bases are TGCAGTGCCGAAGGTTTGGCAGCATATAGCAATCAGCCCCAGCATTTT.

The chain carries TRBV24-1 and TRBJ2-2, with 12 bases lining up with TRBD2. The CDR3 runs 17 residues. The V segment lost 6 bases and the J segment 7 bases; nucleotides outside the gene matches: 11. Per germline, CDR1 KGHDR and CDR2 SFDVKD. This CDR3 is CATSSELAGGYDGELFF. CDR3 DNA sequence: TGTGCCACCAGTTCAGAACTAGCGGGAGGATATGACGGGGAGCTGTTTTTT.